This TCR beta chain was captured in a study of cytomegalovirus exposure and HLA in healthy donors. Study overall: An earlier analysis found some 100 million unique TCR beta sequences from about 190 million T cells. Study results and caveats: As a later analysis revealed, most CMV-associated TCR beta chains appeared HLA-restricted. The likely origin of a cluster of highly shared sequence variants was a sequencing artifact.

The PCR had 60 Vbeta and 13 Jbeta primers. Original analysis: There were about 80 million unique TCR beta chains by a later count, and approximately 12 million of them were shared. The data were produced by immunoSEQ multiplex PCR, yet TCRdb's version contains in-frame clones alone and is incomplete. That table gives V, J and clone size, and the DNA gave D and trimming. The sample carries 150,000 to 200,000 clones, 80% to 85% recorded once. In regard to this clone: Its antigen is not known.

Material for sequencing was PBMCs. The TCR originated in a woman between 18 and 29 years old in good health and CMV-seropositive.

The CDR3 region has the DNA TGTGCCAGCAGGGGGGGGACTAGCGGGCGCAAGCAGTTCTTC. Translating gives CASRGGTSGRKQFF. The chain employs TRBV2 and TRBJ2-1; TRBD2 aligns across 12 bases. This CDR3 is built from 14 residues. Germline trimming cut 6 bases from V and 11 bases from J; bases unmatched to any gene: 8. Germline lookup yields CDR1 SNHLY and CDR2 FYNNEI.